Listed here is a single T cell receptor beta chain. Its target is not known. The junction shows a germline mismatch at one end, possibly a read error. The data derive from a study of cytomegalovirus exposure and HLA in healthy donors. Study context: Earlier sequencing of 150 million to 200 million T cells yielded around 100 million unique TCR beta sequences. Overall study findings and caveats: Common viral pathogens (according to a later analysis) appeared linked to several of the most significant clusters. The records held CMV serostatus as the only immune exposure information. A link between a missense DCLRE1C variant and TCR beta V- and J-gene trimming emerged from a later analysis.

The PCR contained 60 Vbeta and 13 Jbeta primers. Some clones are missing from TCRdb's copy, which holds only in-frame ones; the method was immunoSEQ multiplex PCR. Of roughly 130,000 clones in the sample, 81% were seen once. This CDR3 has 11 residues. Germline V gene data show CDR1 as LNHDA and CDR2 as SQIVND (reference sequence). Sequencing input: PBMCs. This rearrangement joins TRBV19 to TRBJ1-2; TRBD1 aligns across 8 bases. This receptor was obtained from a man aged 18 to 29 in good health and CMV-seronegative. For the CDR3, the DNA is TGTGCCAGTAGTGGACAGGGTGAAGGTGTCTTC. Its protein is CASSGQGEGVF.